One and the same sample provided the 14 T cell receptor beta chains below, sequenced in a study of OX40 agonist ivuxolimab in advanced cancers. Only in-frame clones appear in the TCRdb table, and some are missing; sequencing was by immunoSEQ multiplex PCR. This table has fewer than 30,000 clones, 65% to 90% appearing once. The source was CD4+ or CD8+ T cells sorted from blood, collected in a trial of the OX40 agonist ivuxolimab. The receptors come from an adult with an advanced solid tumor such as melanoma, head and neck, liver or kidney cancer.

The J gene is TRBJ2-2, the V gene TRBV4-1; TRBD2 is a possible D gene (6 bases). V lost 3 bases and J lost 5, with 19 bases in between. The CDR3 contains 17 residues. Germline V gene sequence: CDR1 MGHRA, CDR2 YSYEKL. The CDR3 region has the DNA TGCGCCAGCAGCCAGGGAAGGTCGGCCGGAGGGACCGGGGAGCTGTTTTTT. This translates into CASSQGRSAGGTGELFF.

The chain uses TRBV15 and TRBJ1-2, with unresolved D. Trimming shortened V by 3 bases and J by 2 bases, and 4 bases separated the two germline ends. The germline V gene has CDR1 LNHNV and CDR2 YYDKDF (reference sequence). The CDR3 extends over 12 amino acids. In DNA, the CDR3 is TGTGCCACCAGCAGCGGGAACTATGGCTACACCTTC. It specifies CATSSGNYGYTF.

The V call is TRBV9, the J call TRBJ2-1; D is uncertain. V gave up 0 bases and J gave up 2 bases, with 9 bases separating them. Per the germline V gene, CDR1 is SGDLS and CDR2 is YYNGEE. This CDR3 has 15 amino acids. The DNA of the CDR3 is TGTGCCAGCAGCGTAGAAGGATTTACCTACAATGAGCAGTTCTTC. Translation: CASSVEGFTYNEQFF.

This sequence joins TRBV7-9 and TRBJ1-1; 9 bases are shared with TRBD1. CDR1 is SEHNR and CDR2 is FQNEAQ in the germline V gene (reference sequence). The CDR3 spans 17 residues. Trimming at V came to 5 bases and at J to 7 bases, leaving 17 bases not matched to a gene. As DNA, the CDR3 is TGTGCCAGCAGCCCCTGGGGACAGGGTAGCTTTCAGGTTGAAGCTTTCTTT. It specifies CASSPWGQGSFQVEAFF.

V and J are TRBV28 and TRBJ2-5; D gene unclear. Germline assignment: CDR1 MDHEN and CDR2 SYDVKM. CDR3 length equals 13 residues. Trimming stripped 5 bases from V and 3 bases from J, with 10 bases between. The CDR3 DNA follows: TGTGCCAGCAGTGACGTCACTGAAGAGACCCAGTACTTC. The encoded protein is CASSDVTEETQYF. Looking up the rest from reference TRBV28 and TRBJ2-5 gives the full variable domain: DVKVTQSSRYLVKRTGEKVFLECVQDMDHENMFWYRQDPGLGLRLIYFSYDVKMKEKGDIPEGYSVSREKKERFSLILESASTNQTSMYLCASSDVTEETQYFGPGTRLLVL.

V gene TRBV13 combines with J gene TRBJ1-3, with D hard to call. The V gene lost 3 bases and the J gene lost 3 bases, with 9 bases spanning the gap. This CDR3 spans 14 amino acids. Germline V gene data show CDR1 as PRHDT and CDR2 as FYEKMQ (reference sequence). The CDR3 sequence: CASSFMVDGNTIYF. In DNA, the CDR3 is TGTGCCAGCAGCTTCATGGTAGATGGAAACACCATATATTTT.

The rearrangement links TRBV30 to TRBJ2-1, with unresolved D. Between the trimmed V and J ends, which lost 6 bases and 0 bases, there was a span of 12 bases. This CDR3 has 14 residues. Germline CDR1 GTSNPN, CDR2 SVGIG (reference sequence). The CDR3 DNA sequence: TGTGCCTGTCCCTCCCGAAGCTCCTACAATGAGCAGTTCTTC. Its protein is CACPSRSSYNEQFF.

The chain is built from TRBV5-1 and TRBJ2-1, with a weak D call TRBD1 (6 bases). With 3 bases removed from V and 4 bases from J, the gap between germline ends came to 20 bases. CDR1 is SGHRS and CDR2 is YFSETQ in the germline V gene. The CDR3 covers 17 residues. CDR3 region: CASSWGQGLNGYNEQFF. For the CDR3, the DNA is TGCGCCAGCAGCTGGGGGCAGGGGTTAAATGGTTACAATGAGCAGTTCTTC.

This clone occurred once. The J gene is TRBJ2-2, the V gene TRBV6-6, with a weak D call TRBD1 (6 bases). CDR1 and CDR2 (germline): MNHNY, SVGAGI (reference sequence). The CDR3 consists of 15 residues. The V end was cut by 6 bases, the J end by 3 bases, with 14 bases between. The CDR3 region has the DNA TGTGCCAGCAGACCAGGGGAGTACTACACCGGGGAGCTGTTTTTT. Amino acids: CASRPGEYYTGELFF.

This chain joins TRBV11-2 and TRBJ2-7; 8 bases are a match to TRBD1. The CDR3 extends over 18 amino acids. Germline V gives CDR1 SGHAT, CDR2 FQNNGV. The V and J ends lost 0 bases and 4 bases, in that order; junction bases with no gene match: 14. The DNA for the CDR3 is TGTGCCAGCAGCTTAGATTTCAGGGGGCGGAAACTAGTATACGAGCAGTACTTC. Its protein product is CASSLDFRGRKLVYEQYF.

J is TRBJ1-1 and V is TRBV7-9, with D possibly matching TRBD1 (5 bases). Germline V CDR1 and CDR2: SEHNR, FQNEAQ (reference sequence). Trimming shortened V by 5 bases and J by 11 bases, and 18 bases separated the two germline ends. The CDR3 extends over 13 amino acids. CDR3 region: CASSPELRGEAFF. In nucleotides, the CDR3 is TGTGCCAGCAGCCCAGAACTCCGGGGGGAGGCTTTCTTT. Complete variable domain (other parts from reference TRBV7-9 and TRBJ1-1): DTGVSQNPRHKITKRGQNVTFRCDPISEHNRLYWYRQTLGQGPEFLTYFQNEAQLEKSRLLSDRFSAERPKGSFSTLEIQRTEQGDSAMYLCASSPELRGEAFFGQGTRLTVV.

The chain joins TRBV4-2 to TRBJ2-7, with D maybe TRBD2 (5 bases). CDR3 size: 13 residues. Looked up from germline, CDR1 is LGHNA and CDR2 is YNFKEQ. Trimming shortened V by 4 bases and J by 4 bases, and 11 bases separated the two germline ends. The CDR3 DNA sequence: TGTGCCAGCAGCCCAACCGGGGTATACGAGCAGTACTTC. Translation: CASSPTGVYEQYF.

The V and J genes are TRBV19 and TRBJ1-1; TRBD1 aligns across 7 bases. This CDR3 contains 14 residues. The V and J ends lost 1 base and 2 bases, in that order; junction bases with no gene match: 1. Per the germline V gene, CDR1 is LNHDA and CDR2 is SQIVND (reference sequence). The CDR3 sequence: CASSIGQGNTEAFF. CDR3 in DNA: TGTGCCAGTAGTATAGGACAGGGTAACACTGAAGCTTTCTTT.

This clone has only a few counts. This sequence joins TRBV5-5 and TRBJ2-3; D perhaps matches TRBD1 (6 bases). The CDR3 has 18 residues. Germline V gene sequence: CDR1 SGHKS, CDR2 YYEKEE (reference sequence). With 2 bases removed from V and 6 bases from J, the gap between germline ends came to 25 bases. The CDR3 loop reads CASSLLTTGIERYDTQYF. CDR3 nucleotides: TGTGCCAGCAGCTTACTCACGACAGGTATAGAGAGATACGATACGCAGTATTTT.